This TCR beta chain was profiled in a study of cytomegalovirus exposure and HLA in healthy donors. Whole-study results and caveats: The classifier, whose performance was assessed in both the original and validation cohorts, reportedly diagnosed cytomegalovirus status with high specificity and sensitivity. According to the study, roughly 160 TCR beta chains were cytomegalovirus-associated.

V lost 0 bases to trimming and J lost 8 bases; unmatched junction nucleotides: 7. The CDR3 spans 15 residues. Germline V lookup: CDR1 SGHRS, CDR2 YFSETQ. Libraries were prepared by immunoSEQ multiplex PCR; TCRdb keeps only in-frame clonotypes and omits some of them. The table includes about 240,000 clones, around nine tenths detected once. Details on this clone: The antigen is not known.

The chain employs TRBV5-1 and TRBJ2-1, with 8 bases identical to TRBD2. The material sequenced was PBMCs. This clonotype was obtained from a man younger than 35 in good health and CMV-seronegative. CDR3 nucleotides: TGCGCCAGCAGCTTGGCGGGGGGGCCTTTGGATGAGCAGTTCTTC. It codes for CASSLAGGPLDEQFF.